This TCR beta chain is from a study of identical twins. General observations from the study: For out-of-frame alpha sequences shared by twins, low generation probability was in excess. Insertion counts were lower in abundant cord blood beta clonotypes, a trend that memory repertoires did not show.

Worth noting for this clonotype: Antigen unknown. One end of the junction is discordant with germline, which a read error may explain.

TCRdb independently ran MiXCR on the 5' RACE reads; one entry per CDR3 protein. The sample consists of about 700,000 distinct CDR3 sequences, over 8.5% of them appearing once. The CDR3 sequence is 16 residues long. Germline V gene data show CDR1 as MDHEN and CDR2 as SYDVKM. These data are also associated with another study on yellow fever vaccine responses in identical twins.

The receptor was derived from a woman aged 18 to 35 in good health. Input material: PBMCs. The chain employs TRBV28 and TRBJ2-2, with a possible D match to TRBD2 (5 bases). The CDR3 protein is CASSRTLGRNTGKLFF. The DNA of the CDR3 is TGTGCCAGCAGTCGCACTCTAGGGCGGAACACCGGGAAGCTGTTTTTT. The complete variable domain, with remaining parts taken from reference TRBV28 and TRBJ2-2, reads DVKVTQSSRYLVKRTGEKVFLECVQDMDHENMFWYRQDPGLGLRLIYFSYDVKMKEKGDIPEGYSVSREKKERFSLILESASTNQTSMYLCASSRTLGRNTGKLFFGEGSRLTVL.